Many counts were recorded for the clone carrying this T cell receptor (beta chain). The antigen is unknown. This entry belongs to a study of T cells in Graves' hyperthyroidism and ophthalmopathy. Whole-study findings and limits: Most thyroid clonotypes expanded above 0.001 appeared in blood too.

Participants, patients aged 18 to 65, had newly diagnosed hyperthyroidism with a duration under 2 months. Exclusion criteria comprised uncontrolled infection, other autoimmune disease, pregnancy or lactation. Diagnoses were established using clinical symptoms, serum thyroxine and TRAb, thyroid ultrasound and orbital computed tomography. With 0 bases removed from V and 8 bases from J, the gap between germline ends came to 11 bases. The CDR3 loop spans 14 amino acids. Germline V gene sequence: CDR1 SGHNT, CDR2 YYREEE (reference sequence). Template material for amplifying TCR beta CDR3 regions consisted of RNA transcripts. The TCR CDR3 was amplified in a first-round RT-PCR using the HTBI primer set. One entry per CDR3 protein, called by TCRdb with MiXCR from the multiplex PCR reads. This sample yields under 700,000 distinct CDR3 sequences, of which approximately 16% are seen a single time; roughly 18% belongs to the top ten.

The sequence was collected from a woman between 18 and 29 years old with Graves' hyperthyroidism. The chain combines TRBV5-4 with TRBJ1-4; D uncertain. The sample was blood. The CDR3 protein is CASSLGGLREKLFF. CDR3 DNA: TGTGCCAGCAGCTTGGGGGGATTAAGGGAAAAACTGTTTTTT.